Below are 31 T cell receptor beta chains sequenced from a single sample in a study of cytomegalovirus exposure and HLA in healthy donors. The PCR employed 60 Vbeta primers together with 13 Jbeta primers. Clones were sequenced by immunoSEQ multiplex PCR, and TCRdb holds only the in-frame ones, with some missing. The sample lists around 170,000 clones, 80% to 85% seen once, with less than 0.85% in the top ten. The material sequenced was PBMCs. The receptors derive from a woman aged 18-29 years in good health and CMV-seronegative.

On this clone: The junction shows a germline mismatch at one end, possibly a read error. DNA for the CDR3: TGTGCCAGCAGTTACCAGGGTCATAATTCACCCCCCCACTTT. Protein product: CASSYQGHNSPPHF. The genes are TRBV6-5 and TRBJ1-6, with D perhaps TRBD1 (5 bases). Germline V CDR1 and CDR2: MNHEY, SVGAGI. This CDR3 has 14 amino acids.

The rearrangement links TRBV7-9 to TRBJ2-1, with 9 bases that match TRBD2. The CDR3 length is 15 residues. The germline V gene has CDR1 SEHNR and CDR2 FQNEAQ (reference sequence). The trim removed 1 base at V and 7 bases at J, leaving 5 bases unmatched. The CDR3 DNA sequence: TGTGCCAGCAGCTTAGATGCGGGGGGGGTTAATGAGCAGTTCTTC. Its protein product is CASSLDAGGVNEQFF.

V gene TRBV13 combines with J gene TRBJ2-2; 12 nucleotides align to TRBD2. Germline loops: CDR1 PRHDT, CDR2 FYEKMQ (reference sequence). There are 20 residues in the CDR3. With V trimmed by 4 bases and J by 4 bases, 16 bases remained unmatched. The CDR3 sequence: CASSSDEKLAGGRSTGELFF. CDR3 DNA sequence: TGTGCCAGCAGCTCGGATGAAAAACTAGCGGGAGGCCGGAGCACCGGGGAGCTGTTTTTT.

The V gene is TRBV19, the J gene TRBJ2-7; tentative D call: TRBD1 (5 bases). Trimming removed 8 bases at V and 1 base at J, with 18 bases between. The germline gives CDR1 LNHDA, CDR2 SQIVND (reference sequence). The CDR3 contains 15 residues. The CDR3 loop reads CASSEGAGYSYEQYF. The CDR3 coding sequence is TGTGCCAGTTCCGAAGGGGCAGGGTATTCCTACGAGCAGTACTTC.

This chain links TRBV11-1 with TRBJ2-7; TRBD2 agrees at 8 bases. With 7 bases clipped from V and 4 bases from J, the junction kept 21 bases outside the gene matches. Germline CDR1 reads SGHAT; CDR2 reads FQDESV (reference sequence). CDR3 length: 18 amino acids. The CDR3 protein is CASTQSSMSGGILYEQYF. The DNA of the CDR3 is TGTGCCAGCACGCAAAGTTCCATGAGCGGGGGTATTCTTTACGAGCAGTACTTC.

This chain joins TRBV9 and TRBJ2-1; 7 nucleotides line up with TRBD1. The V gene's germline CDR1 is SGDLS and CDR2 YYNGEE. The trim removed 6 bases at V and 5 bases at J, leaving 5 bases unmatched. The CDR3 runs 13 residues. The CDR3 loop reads CASTGTDHNEQFF. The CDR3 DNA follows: TGTGCCAGCACCGGGACAGATCACAATGAGCAGTTCTTC. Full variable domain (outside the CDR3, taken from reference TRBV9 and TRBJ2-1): DSGVTQTPKHLITATGQRVTLRCSPRSGDLSVYWYQQSLDQGLQFLIQYYNGEERAKGNILERFSAQQFPDLHSELNLSSLELGDSALYFCASTGTDHNEQFFGPGTRLTVL.

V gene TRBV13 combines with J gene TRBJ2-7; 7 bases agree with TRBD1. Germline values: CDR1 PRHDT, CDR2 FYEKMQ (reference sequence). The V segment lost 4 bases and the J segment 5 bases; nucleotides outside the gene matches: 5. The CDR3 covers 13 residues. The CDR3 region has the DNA TGTGCCAGCAGCTCACAGGGGTCCCACGAGCAGTACTTC. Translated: CASSSQGSHEQYF.

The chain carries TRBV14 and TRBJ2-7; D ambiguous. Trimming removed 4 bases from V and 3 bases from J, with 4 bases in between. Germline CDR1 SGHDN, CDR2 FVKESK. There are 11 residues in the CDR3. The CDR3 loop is CASSLYYEQYF. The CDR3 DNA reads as TGTGCCAGCAGCCTCTACTACGAGCAGTACTTC.

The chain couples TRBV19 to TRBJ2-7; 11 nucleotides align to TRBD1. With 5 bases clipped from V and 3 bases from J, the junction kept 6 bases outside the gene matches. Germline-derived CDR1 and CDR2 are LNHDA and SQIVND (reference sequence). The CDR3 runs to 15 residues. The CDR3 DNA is TGTGCCAGTAGTTCAGGGGGACAGGGGGTCTACGAGCAGTACTTC. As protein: CASSSGGQGVYEQYF.

This CDR3 reads CASSLGSVFTDTQYF. Written as DNA, the CDR3 is TGTGCCAGCAGCTTAGGATCGGTCTTCACAGATACGCAGTATTTT. The rearrangement joins TRBV7-6 to TRBJ2-3; no firm D call. V lost 1 base and J 2 bases, leaving 10 bases between the germline ends. Germline V gene lookup returns CDR1 SGHVS and CDR2 FNYEAQ. The CDR3 runs to 15 residues.

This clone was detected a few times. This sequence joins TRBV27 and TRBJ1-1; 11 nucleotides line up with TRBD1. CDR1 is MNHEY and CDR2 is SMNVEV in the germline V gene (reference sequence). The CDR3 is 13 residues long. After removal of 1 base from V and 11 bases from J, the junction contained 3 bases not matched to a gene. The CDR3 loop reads CASSLWDRGEAFF. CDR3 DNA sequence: TGTGCCAGCAGTTTATGGGACAGGGGGGAGGCTTTCTTT.

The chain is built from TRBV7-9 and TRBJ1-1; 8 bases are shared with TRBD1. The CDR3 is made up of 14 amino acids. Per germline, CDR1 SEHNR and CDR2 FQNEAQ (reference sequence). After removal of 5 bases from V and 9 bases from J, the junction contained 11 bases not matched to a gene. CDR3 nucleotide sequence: TGTGCCAGCAGCCCAATGGACAGGGAAGGAAAAGCTTTCTTT. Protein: CASSPMDREGKAFF. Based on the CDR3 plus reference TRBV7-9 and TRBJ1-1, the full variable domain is DTGVSQNPRHKITKRGQNVTFRCDPISEHNRLYWYRQTLGQGPEFLTYFQNEAQLEKSRLLSDRFSAERPKGSFSTLEIQRTEQGDSAMYLCASSPMDREGKAFFGQGTRLTVV.

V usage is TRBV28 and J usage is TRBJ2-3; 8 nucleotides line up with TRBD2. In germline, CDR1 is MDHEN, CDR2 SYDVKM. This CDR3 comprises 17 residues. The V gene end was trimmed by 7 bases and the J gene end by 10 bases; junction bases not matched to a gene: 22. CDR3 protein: CASNFAPAGTRSLSQYF. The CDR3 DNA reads TGTGCCAGCAATTTTGCCCCGGCCGGGACTAGATCGTTGTCGCAGTATTTT.

As DNA, the CDR3 is TGCGCCAGCAGTGAGTCGAAGGTACCATCCAACAGGGTCCAAGAGACCCAGTACTTC. Translation: CASSESKVPSNRVQETQYF. J is TRBJ2-5 and V is TRBV10-1; D may be TRBD1 (6 bases). Between the trimmed V and J ends, which lost 0 bases and 1 base, there was a span of 21 bases. This CDR3 region has 19 residues. Germline CDR1 WNHNN, CDR2 SYGVQD (reference sequence).

The chain's CDR3 is CASSEEGGGGYNEQFF. In DNA form, the CDR3 reads TGTGCCAGCAGTGAAGAGGGGGGCGGGGGCTACAATGAGCAGTTCTTC. This chain connects TRBV2 to TRBJ2-1, with a possible D match to TRBD2 (7 bases). This CDR3 has 16 residues. Trimming took 1 base from V and 3 from J, leaving 13 bases between them. Germline V gene data show CDR1 as SNHLY and CDR2 as FYNNEI.

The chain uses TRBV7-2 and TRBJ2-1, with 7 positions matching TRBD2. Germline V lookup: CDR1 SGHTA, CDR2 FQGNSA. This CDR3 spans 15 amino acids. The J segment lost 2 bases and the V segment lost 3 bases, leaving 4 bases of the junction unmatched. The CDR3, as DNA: TGTGCCAGCAGCTTGCGGGAGAACACCTACAATGAGCAGTTCTTC. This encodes CASSLRENTYNEQFF.

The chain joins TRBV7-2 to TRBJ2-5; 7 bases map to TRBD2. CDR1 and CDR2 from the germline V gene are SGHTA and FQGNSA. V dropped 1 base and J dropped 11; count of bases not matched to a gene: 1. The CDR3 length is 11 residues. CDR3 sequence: CASSLDSGQYF. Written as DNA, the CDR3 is TGTGCCAGCAGCTTAGATAGCGGGCAGTACTTC.

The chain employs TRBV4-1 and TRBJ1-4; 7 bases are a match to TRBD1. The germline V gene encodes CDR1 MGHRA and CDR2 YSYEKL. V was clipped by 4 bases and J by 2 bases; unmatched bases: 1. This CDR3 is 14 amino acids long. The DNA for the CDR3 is TGCGCCAGCAGCCCGACAGGGACTAATGAAAAACTGTTTTTT. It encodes CASSPTGTNEKLFF.

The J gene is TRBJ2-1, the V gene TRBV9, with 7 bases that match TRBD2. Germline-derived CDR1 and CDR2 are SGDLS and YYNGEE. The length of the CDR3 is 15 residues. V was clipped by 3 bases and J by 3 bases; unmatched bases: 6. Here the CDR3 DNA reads TGTGCCAGCAGCGGGGGGGGGAGGATCTACAATGAGCAGTTCTTC. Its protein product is CASSGGGRIYNEQFF.

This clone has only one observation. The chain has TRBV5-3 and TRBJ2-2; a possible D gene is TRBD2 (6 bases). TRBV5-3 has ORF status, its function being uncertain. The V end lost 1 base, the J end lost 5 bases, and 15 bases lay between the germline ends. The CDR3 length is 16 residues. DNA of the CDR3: TGTGCCAGAAGCTTGACAGGCAGGAGGGCGACCGGGGAGCTGTTTTTT. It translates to CARSLTGRRATGELFF.

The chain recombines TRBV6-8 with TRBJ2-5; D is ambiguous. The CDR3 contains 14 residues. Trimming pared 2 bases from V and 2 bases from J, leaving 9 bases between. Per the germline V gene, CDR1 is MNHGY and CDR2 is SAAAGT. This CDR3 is CASSYLWAQETQYF. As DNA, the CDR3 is TGTGCCAGCAGTTACCTTTGGGCGCAAGAGACCCAGTACTTC.

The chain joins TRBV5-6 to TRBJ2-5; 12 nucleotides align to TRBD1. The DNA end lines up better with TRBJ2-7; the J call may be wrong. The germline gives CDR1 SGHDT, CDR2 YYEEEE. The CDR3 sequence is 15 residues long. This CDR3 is CASSWDRGLSYEQYF. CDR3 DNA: TGTGCCAGCAGCTGGGACAGGGGGCTATCCTACGAGCAGTACTTC.

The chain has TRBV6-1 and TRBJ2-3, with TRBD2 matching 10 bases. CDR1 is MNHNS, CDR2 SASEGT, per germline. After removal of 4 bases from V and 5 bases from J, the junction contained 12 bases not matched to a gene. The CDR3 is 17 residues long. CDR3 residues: CASSGLGLAGGVDTQYF. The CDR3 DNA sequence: TGTGCCAGCAGTGGACTAGGATTAGCGGGAGGAGTAGATACGCAGTATTTT.

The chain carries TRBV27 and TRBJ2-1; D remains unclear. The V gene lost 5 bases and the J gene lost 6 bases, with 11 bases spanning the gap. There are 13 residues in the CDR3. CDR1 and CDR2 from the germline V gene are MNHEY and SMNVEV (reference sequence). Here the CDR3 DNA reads TGTGCCAGCAGTCCCCCGGGTCCCAATGAGCAGTTCTTC. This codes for CASSPPGPNEQFF.

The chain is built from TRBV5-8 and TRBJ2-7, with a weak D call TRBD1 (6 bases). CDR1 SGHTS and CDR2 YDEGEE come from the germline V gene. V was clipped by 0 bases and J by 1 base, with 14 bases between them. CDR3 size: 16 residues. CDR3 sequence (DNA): TGTGCCAGCAGCTTGGTGCGCAGGGGACCTTCCTACGAGCAGTACTTC. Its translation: CASSLVRRGPSYEQYF. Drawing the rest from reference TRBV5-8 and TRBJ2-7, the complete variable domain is EAGVTQSPTHLIKTRGQQATLRCSPISGHTSVYWYQQALGLGLQFLLWYDEGEERNRGNFPPRFSGRQFPNYSSELNVNALELEDSALYLCASSLVRRGPSYEQYFGPGTRLTVT.

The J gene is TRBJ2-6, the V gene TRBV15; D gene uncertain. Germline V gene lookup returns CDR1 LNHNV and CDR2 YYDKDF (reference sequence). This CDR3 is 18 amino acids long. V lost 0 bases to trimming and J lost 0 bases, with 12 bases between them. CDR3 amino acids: CATSRDSGVTSGANVLTF. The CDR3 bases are TGTGCCACCAGCAGAGATTCGGGTGTTACCTCTGGGGCCAACGTCCTGACTTTC.

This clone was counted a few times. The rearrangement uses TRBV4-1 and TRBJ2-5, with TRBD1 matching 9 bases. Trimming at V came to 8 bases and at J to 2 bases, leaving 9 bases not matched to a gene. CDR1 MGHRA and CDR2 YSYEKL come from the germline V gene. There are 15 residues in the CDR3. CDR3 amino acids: CASAGTGILQETQYF. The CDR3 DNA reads TGCGCCAGCGCCGGGACAGGGATTCTGCAAGAGACCCAGTACTTC.

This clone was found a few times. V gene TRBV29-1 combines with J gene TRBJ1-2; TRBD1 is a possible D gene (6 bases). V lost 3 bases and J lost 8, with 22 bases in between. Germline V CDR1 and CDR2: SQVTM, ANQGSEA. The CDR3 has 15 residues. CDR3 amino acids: CSVDTDSTGLWGYTF. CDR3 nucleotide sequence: TGCAGCGTTGATACTGACTCAACAGGGTTGTGGGGCTACACCTTC.

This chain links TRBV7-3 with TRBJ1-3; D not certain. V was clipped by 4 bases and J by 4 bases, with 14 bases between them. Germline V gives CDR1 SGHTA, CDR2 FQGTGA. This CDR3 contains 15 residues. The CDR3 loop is CASSSGLSGGNTIYF. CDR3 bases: TGTGCCAGCAGCTCAGGACTTAGTGGGGGAAACACCATATATTTT.

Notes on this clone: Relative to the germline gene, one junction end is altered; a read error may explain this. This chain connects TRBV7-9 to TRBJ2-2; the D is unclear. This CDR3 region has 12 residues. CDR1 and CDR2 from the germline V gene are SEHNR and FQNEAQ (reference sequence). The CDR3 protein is CSSSFETGELFF. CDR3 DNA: TGTTCCAGCAGCTTCGAGACCGGGGAGCTGTTTTTT.

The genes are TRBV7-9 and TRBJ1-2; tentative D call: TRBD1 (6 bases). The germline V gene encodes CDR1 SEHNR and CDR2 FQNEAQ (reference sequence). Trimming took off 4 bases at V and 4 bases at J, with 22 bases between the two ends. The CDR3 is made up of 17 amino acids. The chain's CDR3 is CASSSTTYGQSLYGYTF. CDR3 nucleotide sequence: TGTGCCAGCAGCTCAACCACTTATGGACAGTCTCTCTATGGCTACACCTTC.